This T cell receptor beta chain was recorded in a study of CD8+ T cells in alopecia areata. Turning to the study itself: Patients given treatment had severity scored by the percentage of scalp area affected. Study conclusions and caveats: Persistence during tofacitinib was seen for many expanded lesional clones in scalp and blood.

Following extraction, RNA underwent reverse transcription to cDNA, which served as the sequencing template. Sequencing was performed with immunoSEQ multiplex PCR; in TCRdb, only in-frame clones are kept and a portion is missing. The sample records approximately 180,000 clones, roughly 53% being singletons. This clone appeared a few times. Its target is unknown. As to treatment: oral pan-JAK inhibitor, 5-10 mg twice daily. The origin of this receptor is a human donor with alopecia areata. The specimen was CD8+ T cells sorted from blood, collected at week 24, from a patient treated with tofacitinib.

CDR3 sequence: CASSYLQGAKDGYTF. The CDR3, as DNA: TGTGCCAGCAGTTACCTGCAGGGGGCTAAGGATGGCTACACCTTC. The rearrangement uses TRBV6-5 and TRBJ1-2, with 8 bases matching TRBD1. Trimming took 2 bases from V and 6 from J; bases not matched to a gene: 8. CDR1 and CDR2 (germline): MNHEY, SVGAGI. There are 15 residues in the CDR3.